Sequencing of this T cell receptor beta chain was carried out in a study of cytomegalovirus exposure and HLA in healthy donors. V was shortened by 1 base and J by 2 bases, with 10 bases between the two germline ends. The CDR3 sequence is 14 residues long. Germline CDR1 reads SGHRS; CDR2 reads YFSETQ. With respect to this clone: Antigen: not known.

PCR used 60 Vbeta primers and 13 Jbeta primers. Generated by immunoSEQ multiplex PCR, the TCRdb table keeps only in-frame clones and is missing some. This repertoire shows a few hundred thousand clones, 85% to 95% found once; its top ten account for 1.5% to 2%. Study-wide points: Previous analysis showed most TCR beta V segments were productive about 90% or about 30% of the time.

The chain recombines TRBV5-1 with TRBJ2-7; the D gene is possibly TRBD2 (6 bases). The sample comprised PBMCs. The sequence was obtained from a girl aged 2-15 years in good health and CMV-seronegative. Here the CDR3 reads CASSLLGGAYEQYF. DNA for the CDR3: TGCGCCAGCAGCTTGCTGGGGGGAGCCTACGAGCAGTACTTC.